These 26 T cell receptor beta chains were all obtained from the same sample, sequenced in a study of post-analysis software for immune sequencing data. Regarding the study as a whole: A few TRBV segments (TRBV5-6, TRBV5-1 and TRBV20-1 among them) occurred more frequently in patients than in controls.

The antigens of these receptors remain unknown. cDNA libraries of TCR beta carried unique molecular identifiers. TCRdb ran MiXCR on the PCR reads and lists one entry per CDR3 protein. The sample lists 740,000 or so distinct CDR3 sequences, about 50% occurring once. Sequencing was carried out using blood. The receptors were gathered from a girl aged 10 to 17 with multiple sclerosis.

The gene calls are TRBV20-1 and TRBJ1-2; D remains unclear. The V gene's germline CDR1 is DFQATT and CDR2 SNEGSKA (reference sequence). Trimming shortened V by 5 bases and J by 2 bases, and 6 bases separated the two germline ends. The CDR3 has 11 amino acids. CDR3 sequence: CSAQANYGYTF. CDR3 nucleotides: TGCAGTGCTCAGGCGAACTATGGCTACACCTTC.

V gene TRBV12-3 or TRBV12-4 combines with J gene TRBJ2-7; D perhaps matches TRBD1 (6 bases). The V and J ends lost 7 bases and 7 bases respectively, with 17 bases between them. This CDR3 is 13 amino acids long. CDR3 region: CASMSGVYNEQYF. CDR3 nucleotides: TGTGCCAGCATGTCAGGGGTTTACAATGAGCAGTACTTC.

The chain uses TRBV4-1 and TRBJ2-3; D is unclear. The CDR3 is made up of 17 amino acids. Deletions cut 1 base from V and 0 bases from J, with 14 bases between. Germline V lookup: CDR1 MGHRA, CDR2 YSYEKL. This chain's CDR3 is CASSQVDPAISTDTQYF. The DNA for the CDR3 is TGCGCCAGCAGCCAAGTTGATCCAGCGATCAGCACAGATACGCAGTATTTT.

This clonotype occurred once. The chain has TRBV7-2 and TRBJ2-1, with D unresolved. The CDR3 loop spans 14 amino acids. Trimming cost V 2 bases and J 6 bases, with 11 bases left between them. Germline V gene lookup returns CDR1 SGHTA and CDR2 FQGNSA. CDR3 nucleotides: TGTGCCAGCAGCTTAATTGGACGACCCAATGAGCAGTTCTTC. Residues: CASSLIGRPNEQFF.

V gene TRBV20-1 combines with J gene TRBJ2-7; D possibly corresponds to TRBD1 (7 bases). V was pared by 5 bases and J by 2 bases, with 16 bases between. The CDR3 totals 14 residues. Germline V gene data show CDR1 as DFQATT and CDR2 as SNEGSKA (reference sequence). This CDR3 reads CSAGSSRGAYEQYF. The CDR3 DNA follows: TGCAGTGCTGGATCTTCCAGGGGGGCCTACGAGCAGTACTTC.

The chain combines TRBV4-1 with TRBJ1-2; 7 bases agree with TRBD1. Germline V gene sequence: CDR1 MGHRA, CDR2 YSYEKL. This CDR3 is built from 17 residues. J lost 2 bases, V lost 0 bases, and 9 bases had no gene match. As DNA, the CDR3 is TGCGCCAGCAGCCAAGACATCCAGGGGGTTGACAACTATGGCTACACCTTC. It yields the protein CASSQDIQGVDNYGYTF.

The sample holds a few counts of this clonotype. The chain uses TRBV10-3 and TRBJ2-3, with no clear D. The CDR3 has 15 residues. V dropped 0 bases and J dropped 2 bases, with 9 bases sitting between them. Germline V gene data show CDR1 as ENHRY and CDR2 as SYGVKD. CDR3 bases: TGTGCCATCAGTGAGTCGAGGCATCCCACAGATACGCAGTATTTT. The encoded protein is CAISESRHPTDTQYF.

A few counts support this clonotype. The chain is built from TRBV20-1 and TRBJ2-5; D remains unclear. CDR1 and CDR2 from the germline V gene are DFQATT and SNEGSKA (reference sequence). This CDR3 has 10 amino acids. V gave up 4 bases and J gave up 9 bases, with 9 bases separating them. DNA of the CDR3: TGCAGTGCTATTTTTGGGGCCCAGTACTTC. Encoded protein: CSAIFGAQYF.

This clonotype turned up a few times. The CDR3 spells CASSYLADTQYF. CDR3 nucleotides: TGTGCCAGCAGTTACTTAGCAGATACGCAGTATTTT. This chain connects TRBV6-6 to TRBJ2-3; D is unresolved. V lost 1 base and J lost 4, with 3 bases in between. The CDR3 has 12 residues. Germline CDR1 is MNHNY and CDR2 is SVGAGI (reference sequence).

This rearrangement joins TRBV27 to TRBJ2-2; perhaps TRBD2 as D (7 bases). This CDR3 region has 16 residues. In germline, CDR1 is MNHEY, CDR2 SMNVEV (reference sequence). The V end lost 6 bases, the J end lost 0 bases, and 14 bases lay between the germline ends. CDR3 nucleotide sequence: TGTGCCAGCAGAAATAGGGGGGGTCCGAACACCGGGGAGCTGTTTTTT. This translates into CASRNRGGPNTGELFF.

The genes are TRBV7-3 and TRBJ2-4; TRBD2 aligns across 7 bases. With the DNA end fitting TRBJ2-7 better, the J assignment may be wrong. The CDR3 extends over 15 amino acids. CDR1 SGHTA and CDR2 FQGTGA come from the germline V gene. DNA for the CDR3: TGTGCCAGCAGCCCGACCGGGCTAGCGGCCTACGAGCAGTACTTC. This translates into CASSPTGLAAYEQYF.

The V call is TRBV12-3 or TRBV12-4, the J call TRBJ1-5; D is perhaps TRBD1 (6 bases). Trimming cost V 4 bases and J 1 base, with 17 bases left between them. This CDR3 comprises 17 residues. CDR3 protein: CASSSPQGRRSNQPQHF. In DNA form, the CDR3 reads TGTGCCAGCAGTTCCCCACAGGGACGGCGGAGCAATCAGCCCCAGCATTTT.

The chain recombines TRBV5-1 with TRBJ2-5, with 12 bases aligning to TRBD2. The closer fit of TRBJ2-7 to the DNA end suggests the J call may be wrong. The CDR3 runs 15 residues. CDR1 SGHRS and CDR2 YFSETQ come from the germline V gene. DNA of the CDR3: TGCGCCAGCAGCCACGCTAGCGGGAGGGTATACGAGCAGTACTTC. It is translated as CASSHASGRVYEQYF.

The V and J genes are TRBV7-9 and TRBJ2-3; TRBD1 matches at 8 bases. J was trimmed by 3 bases and V by 5 bases; bases with no gene match: 4. The germline V gene encodes CDR1 SEHNR and CDR2 FQNEAQ (reference sequence). The CDR3 runs to 14 residues. CDR3 coding DNA: TGTGCCAGCAGCCCGACAGGGGAGACAGATACGCAGTATTTT. This encodes CASSPTGETDTQYF.

The chain has TRBV6-2 or TRBV6-3 and TRBJ2-1; 11 bases agree with TRBD2. Germline lookup yields CDR1 MNHEY and CDR2 SVGEGT. The length of the CDR3 is 16 residues. V lost 6 bases, J lost 5 bases, and 9 bases stayed unmatched. The CDR3 DNA is TGTGCCAGCAGAATGCGGCCGGGACTAGCGGACAATGAGCAGTTCTTC. Its translation: CASRMRPGLADNEQFF.

The chain couples TRBV4-1 to TRBJ1-5; 8 bases agree with TRBD1. The J segment lost 7 bases and the V segment lost 2 bases, leaving 7 bases of the junction unmatched. This CDR3 has 15 residues. The V gene's germline CDR1 is MGHRA and CDR2 YSYEKL. CDR3 sequence: CASSQLTGVGQPQHF. In nucleotides, the CDR3 is TGCGCCAGCAGCCAATTGACAGGGGTTGGGCAGCCCCAGCATTTT.

The chain is built from TRBV3-1 and TRBJ2-7; D not resolved. Trimming removed 3 bases at V and 3 bases at J, with 6 bases between. From germline, CDR1 is LGHDT and CDR2 YNNKEL (reference sequence). The CDR3 consists of 12 residues. The CDR3 region has the DNA TGTGCCAGCAGCCATAGTAACTACGAGCAGTACTTC. This gives the protein CASSHSNYEQYF.

This clonotype was detected only a few times. The chain combines TRBV29-1 with TRBJ1-2, with a tentative D call TRBD1 (5 bases). This CDR3 is 13 amino acids long. Germline-derived CDR1 and CDR2 are SQVTM and ANQGSEA. Trimming left V 7 bases short and J 8 bases short, with 20 bases between. In DNA form, the CDR3 reads TGCAGCGCAGAGCCGGGACGGGAGTCCGGCTACACCTTC. Translating it yields CSAEPGRESGYTF.

The chain joins TRBV20-1 to TRBJ1-5; 8 nucleotides agree with TRBD1. CDR1 and CDR2 (germline): DFQATT, SNEGSKA (reference sequence). V gave up 0 bases and J gave up 6 bases; unmatched junction bases: 10. This CDR3 is built from 16 residues. The CDR3 is CSARDLNRGVGQPQHF. The CDR3 DNA follows: TGCAGTGCTAGAGATCTTAACAGGGGGGTTGGTCAGCCCCAGCATTTT.

The chain joins TRBV2 to TRBJ2-3; 12 bases agree with TRBD1. This CDR3 region has 16 residues. The germline V gene encodes CDR1 SNHLY and CDR2 FYNNEI. J gave up 6 bases and V 4 bases, and 8 bases lay outside the gene matches. DNA for the CDR3: TGTGCCAGCAGTGCCCAGGGACAGGGGGCAAAGGATACGCAGTATTTT. Translated, it gives CASSAQGQGAKDTQYF.

V usage is TRBV12-3 or TRBV12-4 and J usage is TRBJ1-1; D not certain. V was clipped by 3 bases and J by 0 bases, with 11 bases between them. This CDR3 comprises 15 residues. CDR3 nucleotides: TGTGCCAGCAGTTTTGGTTCCAACATGAACACTGAAGCTTTCTTT. It translates to CASSFGSNMNTEAFF.

This rearrangement joins TRBV7-2 to TRBJ2-3, with D possibly TRBD2 on 5 matching bases. The ends were cut back, 5 bases at V and 2 bases at J, with 23 bases in the middle. The CDR3 contains 18 residues. Germline CDR1 SGHTA, CDR2 FQGNSA. The CDR3 protein is CASSRPHSQEENTDTQYF. As DNA, the CDR3 is TGTGCCAGCAGCCGACCACACTCTCAGGAGGAGAACACAGATACGCAGTATTTT.

Comments on this clonotype: At one of its ends the junction is not consistent with the germline gene, which may arise from a read error. The chain is built from TRBV11-2 and TRBJ2-7, with D uncertain. Germline CDR1 is SGHAT and CDR2 is FQNNGV. This CDR3 is built from 14 residues. This CDR3 reads CAGSPVLGSYEQYF. CDR3 sequence (DNA): TGTGCCGGCAGCCCGGTGCTAGGGTCCTACGAGCAGTACTTC.

This clonotype was recorded a few times. The V call is TRBV29-1, the J call TRBJ2-1, with D perhaps TRBD1 (6 bases). V lost 2 bases and J 4 bases, leaving 12 bases between the germline ends. The CDR3 has 14 residues. Germline values: CDR1 SQVTM, CDR2 ANQGSEA. CDR3 amino acids: CSVERGFWYNEQFF. The CDR3 coding sequence is TGCAGCGTTGAAAGGGGGTTTTGGTACAATGAGCAGTTCTTC.

The J gene is TRBJ1-1, the V gene TRBV27; tentative D call: TRBD1 (6 bases). This CDR3 region has 16 residues. Germline CDR1 reads MNHEY; CDR2 reads SMNVEV (reference sequence). The V gene lost 3 bases and the J gene lost 0 bases, with 14 bases spanning the gap. The CDR3 loop reads CASSFMGGRMNTEAFF. The CDR3 bases are TGTGCCAGCAGTTTTATGGGGGGCCGGATGAACACTGAAGCTTTCTTT.

V gene TRBV29-1 combines with J gene TRBJ2-7; the D gene is possibly TRBD2 (7 bases). Germline V gene data show CDR1 as SQVTM and CDR2 as ANQGSEA. The CDR3 is 12 amino acids. The DNA of the CDR3 is TGCAGTGGGGGCGGGGGATACAATGAGCAGTACTTC. This codes for CSGGGGYNEQYF.